This T cell receptor (beta chain) derives from a study of radiation and T cells in renal cell carcinoma. Study as a whole: Nephrectomy followed 15 Gy stereotactic body radiation by 4 weeks.

Using immunoSEQ multiplex PCR, the repertoire was profiled, and TCRdb retains in-frame clones only, with some absent. This repertoire shows under 25,000 clones, 80% found once; its top ten account for 35% to 50%. Documented time point: baseline pretreatment blood. Treatment in this sample: 15 Gy SBRT to primary tumor, nephrectomy 4 weeks later. As for this clone: Its antigen is as yet unknown.

Study-level findings and limits: In blood, top tumor clones expanded by 2 weeks, shrinking by 4.

V lost 7 bases and J lost 5, with 15 bases in between. Germline V gene data show CDR1 as MNHEY and CDR2 as SMNVEV (reference sequence). The CDR3 consists of 13 residues. The V and J genes are TRBV27 and TRBJ2-7; D possibly corresponds to TRBD2 (5 bases). Specimen: blood, collected from a patient whose treatment included radiotherapy and nephrectomy. The source of this sequence is a man in his 60s with renal cell carcinoma. The CDR3 loop is CASMTGPGNEQYF. Written as DNA, the CDR3 is TGTGCCAGCATGACCGGCCCCGGGAACGAGCAGTACTTC.